The present T cell receptor beta chain was sequenced within a study of blood T cell repertoires in COVID-19. Per the study methods: The authors estimated nucleated cell counts from reference gene primer amplification. Using immunoSEQ multiplex PCR, the repertoire was profiled, and TCRdb retains in-frame clones only, with some absent. The D gene and trimming were derived from the DNA, and the V and J assignments and clone size from that table. The sample consists of some 250,000 clones, roughly 93% of them appearing once. V was clipped by 6 bases and J by 0 bases; unmatched bases: 13. CDR3 size: 18 residues. The germline CDR1 and CDR2 sequences are MNHNY and SVGAGI (reference sequence). Individuals aged about 18 to 90 years were recruited from fewer than 25 US areas. Participants had their cohort set by participant-reported clinical history.

V gene TRBV6-6 combines with J gene TRBJ2-1, with 8 bases lining up with TRBD2. This clonotype was sampled from a woman aged 40 to 50 with acute COVID-19. What was sequenced was PBMCs or T cells enriched from blood (not recorded which). The CDR3 DNA follows: TGTGCCAGCAGCCGACCTCCCACTAGCGGTAGCTCCTACAATGAGCAGTTCTTC. It specifies CASSRPPTSGSSYNEQFF.